The table lists the clone carrying this T cell receptor (beta chain) with a few counts. The CDR3 has 13 amino acids. The germline CDR1 and CDR2 sequences are MNHEY and SMNVEV (reference sequence). V shed 5 bases, J shed 10 bases, and the junction held 4 bases outside the gene matches. As originally analysed: Reference gene primer amplification in the assay estimated nucleated cell counts. TCRdb keeps only in-frame clones here, not all; method: immunoSEQ multiplex PCR. The V and J calls and the clone size are those of that table, but D and trimming were determined from the DNA. Of some 120,000 clones detected, over 80% appear once; the ten largest clones hold 12%. The sample is drawn from a study of blood T cell repertoires in COVID-19. The overall study: Both acute and convalescent COVID-19 samples were obtained from the United States, Italy and Spain. The analysed material was cDNA or gDNA that came from T cells, B-cell-depleted T cells, or PBMCs.

Sequenced material: peripheral blood. The sequence was collected from a man between 60 and 75 years old with acute or convalescent COVID-19. V and J are TRBV27 and TRBJ2-1; 11 nucleotides align to TRBD2. The CDR3 reads CASSPLAGGEQFF. The CDR3 nucleotides are TGTGCCAGCAGTCCCTTAGCGGGAGGGGAGCAGTTCTTC.